The subject of this entry is one T cell receptor (beta chain). Its antigen specificity is not known. Base quality data are lacking; no much larger clone is found one base away. Peripheral blood was donated by five healthy children aged about 15-60 months who were having elective routine surgery, plus five healthy nonsmoking adults. The adult controls were healthy nonsmokers aged 20-50 years, with a median age of roughly 38 years. A FACSAria III cell sorter was used to sort live, Annexin V-negative naive CD8+ T cells (CD3+CD8+CD45RA+CCR7+). Per sample, between roughly 18,000 and 100,000 naive CD8+ T cells were obtained by sorting. Mononuclear cells were isolated from diluted blood by Ficoll-Paque density gradient centrifugation. Before sorting, mononuclear cells were cryopreserved in about 10% DMSO plus 90% FBS and kept long term at -150 degrees C. Annexin V and antibodies against CD3, CD8, CCR7 and CD45RA were used to stain the thawed cells. The DNeasy Blood and Tissue Kit was used to extract genomic DNA from snap-frozen pellets of sorted cells.

These data originate in a study of naive CD8 T cells in extremely preterm neonates (dated 2017 in TCRdb). About the study as a whole: An age range of 25-50 years is given for the adult participants in the abstract, whereas a range of 20-50 years is given in the methods. TCRbeta CDR3 repertoires of sorted naive CD8+ T cells were compared across four age groups: extremely preterm neonates, term neonates, young children and adults.

The investigation overall reported the following: Compared with the older groups, preterm CDR3s were shorter and closer to germline, carrying fewer N additions and showing less junctional trimming. A small sample size and variable productive template counts among preterm samples were noted by the authors as limitations. A larger fraction of CDR3 nucleotide sequences was shared among preterm neonates (about 2.5%) than among term neonates (0.4%), young children (about 0.03%) and adults (about 0.01%). Prospective longitudinal studies of preterm and term neonates were called for by the authors so that T cell development could be tracked within individuals. Compared with all other age groups, preterm neonates showed significantly lower iChao1 richness (p < 0.05) along with an even clone distribution, indicating a less rich repertoire.

A two-step, bias-controlled multiplex PCR was used to amplify TCRbeta CDR3 regions from genomic DNA. Primers specific for every TRBV and TRBJ gene segment were used in the multiplex PCR. The immunoSEQ Assay was used to generate the TCRbeta repertoire data. Regarding the original processing steps: To merge closely related sequences, reads went through filtering and clustering using a relative-frequency ratio and a modified nearest-neighbor algorithm. V, D and J gene assignments for CDR3 sequences followed IMGT annotation. Template counts were corrected for PCR amplification bias by normalization and were quantified against synthetic TCR CDR3 analog sequences. Only unique productive sequences, defined as in-frame CDR3 sequences lacking stop codons, were included in the analyses. Clonality, defined as 1 minus Pielou's evenness, and iChao1 richness were computed with the immunoSEQ Analyzer software. Statistical testing was performed in JMP, using Student's t-test or a non-parametric test depending on Shapiro-Wilk normality results. Here the immuneACCESS table is served through TCRdb, limited to in-frame sequences with V and J called. Missing clones are a known gap in these copies; in checked studies unresolved V genes cover under half, and the rest lacks a known reason. V, J and clone size derive from that table, while D and trimming were established from the DNA sequence. The sample contains about 7,900 clones, roughly 97% of them found a single time. The ten largest clones add up to about 2.8% of the sample.

V is pruned by 7 bases and J by 4 bases, leaving 17 bases of the junction without a gene match. The CDR3 runs 17 amino acids, cysteine and phenylalanine included. The read is trimmed to its CDR3 DNA, 51 bases read in frame from base 1. From a lookup of the germline V gene, CDR1 and CDR2 are SGHRS and YFSETQ. Here the chain combines TRBV5-1 and TRBJ2-3, and TRBD2 matches 8 of the central bases. The TCR sequence derives from a human donor in good health. The sample consisted of naive CD8+ T cells from blood. The CDR3 in this case is CASPLTRGGHSPDTQYF. The nucleotide sequence reads TGCGCCAGCCCACTGACTCGCGGGGGGCACAGCCCAGATACGCAGTATTTT.